This T cell receptor (beta chain) was obtained from a study of blood T cell repertoires in COVID-19. Participant-given clinical history determined each cohort assignment. Either two negative PCRs, clearance, or symptom resolution qualified Cohort 3 donors as recovered. In the original processing: It was from reference gene primer amplification that nucleated cell counts were estimated. Libraries were prepared by immunoSEQ multiplex PCR; TCRdb keeps only in-frame clonotypes and omits some of them. That table is the source of V, J and clone size, and D and trimming were worked out from the DNA. The table includes around 300,000 clones, around 91% detected once. The CDR3 has 13 amino acids. CDR1 and CDR2 from the germline V gene are SGHNT and YENEEA. V lost 6 bases, J lost 1 base, and 9 bases lay in between.

Sequencing input: PBMCs or T cells enriched from blood (not recorded which). The genes are TRBV11-3 and TRBJ1-1, with D possibly being TRBD1 (6 bases). This receptor was taken from a young woman who had recovered from COVID-19. DNA of the CDR3: TGTGCCAGCAGTAACAGGGAGAACACTGAAGCTTTCTTT. Translation: CASSNRENTEAFF.